The rows below give T cell receptor beta chains drawn from one sample of a study of PD-1 blockade in mismatch repair-deficient tumors. Using immunoSEQ multiplex PCR, the repertoire was profiled, and TCRdb retains in-frame clones only, with some absent. The repertoire has about 14,000 clones, approximately 81% of them found once; the top ten carry about 20%. No antigens are known for them. The specimen was cells cultured in vitro, collected from a patient treated with pembrolizumab. The source of these receptors is an adult with mismatch repair-deficient cancer. Each CDR3 is given with its conserved first and last residue. A D gene is named only where the DNA matches it firmly. A row's size may be missing; if present it is once, few, many or a size class.

clone_size	j_call	d_call	v_call	cdr3_aa	cdr3_nt
few	TRBJ2-7	.	TRBV7-9	CASSDYGLAKVVQYF	TGTGCCAGCAGCGATTACGGGCTGGCCAAGGTCGTGCAGTACTTC
.	TRBJ2-1	.	TRBV9	CASSVGLAYDEQFF	TGTGCCAGCAGCGTAGGATTAGCTTATGATGAGCAGTTCTTC
.	TRBJ1-5	TRBD1	TRBV9	CASSTTGASNQPQHF	TGTGCCAGCAGCACCACAGGGGCGAGCAATCAGCCCCAGCATTTT
once	TRBJ1-1	.	TRBV7-9	CASTPEGRGDTEAFF	TGTGCCAGCACCCCCGAGGGCAGGGGAGACACTGAAGCTTTCTTT
medium-sized	TRBJ1-5	.	TRBV21-1	CASSKESSIENYSNQPQHF	TGTGCCAGCAGCAAGGAGTCGAGTATTGAGAACTATAGCAATCAGCCCCAGCATTTT
.	TRBJ2-1	.	TRBV28	CASSSPGGYVEQFF	TGTGCCAGCAGTTCCCCTGGCGGGTACGTCGAGCAGTTCTTC
.	TRBJ2-7	.	TRBV4-1	CASSQVLDTKQYF	TGCGCCAGCAGCCAAGTATTGGATACGAAGCAGTACTTC
.	TRBJ1-1	TRBD1	TRBV27	CASSPPTGFGTEAFF	TGTGCCAGCAGTCCCCCGACAGGGTTCGGGACTGAAGCTTTCTTT
.	TRBJ2-3	.	TRBV18	CASSPGLAGDTQYF	TGTGCCAGCTCACCAGGCCTAGCCGGTGATACGCAGTATTTT
.	TRBJ2-7	TRBD2	TRBV6-5	CASSYGGGTAYEQYF	TGTGCCAGCAGTTACGGGGGAGGGACGGCCTACGAGCAGTACTTC
.	TRBJ1-1	TRBD1	TRBV2	CASSIPTGKETEAFF	TGTGCCAGCAGTATTCCGACAGGGAAGGAGACTGAAGCTTTCTTT
.	TRBJ2-7	.	TRBV5-4	CASSALASEIYEQYF	TGTGCCAGCAGCGCCTTGGCTAGCGAAATCTACGAGCAGTACTTC
.	TRBJ2-1	.	TRBV2	CASSEVASAYNEQFF	TGTGCCAGCAGTGAAGTGGCTAGCGCCTACAATGAGCAGTTCTTC
.	TRBJ1-2	.	TRBV18	CASSPGNGYTF	TGTGCCAGCTCACCAGGGAATGGCTACACCTTC
.	TRBJ2-1	.	TRBV6-5	CASSYLGSKSTEQFF	TGTGCCAGCAGTTACCTAGGAAGCAAGAGTACTGAGCAGTTCTTC
.	TRBJ1-1	TRBD1	TRBV7-8	CASSLEDRGTEAFF	TGTGCCAGCAGCTTAGAGGACAGGGGCACTGAAGCTTTCTTT
.	TRBJ2-1	.	TRBV5-1	CASSLDYQGYNEQFF	TGCGCCAGCAGCTTGGACTATCAGGGGTACAATGAGCAGTTCTTC
.	TRBJ2-7	TRBD1	TRBV6-1	CASSESWTGQGEQYF	TGTGCCAGCAGTGAAAGTTGGACAGGTCAGGGCGAGCAGTACTTC
.	TRBJ1-2	.	TRBV28	CASSLARESYGYTF	TGTGCCAGCAGTCTCGCCCGGGAATCTTATGGCTACACCTTC
.	TRBJ1-1	.	TRBV5-1	CASSLSSGEAFF	TGCGCCAGCAGCTTGTCGAGTGGGGAAGCTTTCTTT
.	TRBJ2-5	TRBD1	TRBV5-6	CASSLGGWDRGRETQYF	TGTGCCAGCAGCTTGGGAGGGTGGGACAGGGGGCGAGAGACCCAGTACTTC
.	TRBJ1-6	.	TRBV6-1	CASSEGQALYNSPLHF	TGTGCCAGCAGTGAAGGACAGGCGCTTTATAATTCACCCCTCCACTTT
.	TRBJ1-1	TRBD1	TRBV4-1	CASSQLQGAPRTEAFF	TGCGCCAGCAGCCAATTACAGGGGGCACCGAGGACTGAAGCTTTCTTT
.	TRBJ1-2	.	TRBV6-5	CAISPIGRSYTF	TGTGCCATTTCCCCAATCGGAAGGAGCTACACCTTC
.	TRBJ2-3	TRBD2	TRBV28	CASSLRTSGTTDTQYF	TGTGCCAGCAGTTTACGGACTAGCGGGACCACAGATACGCAGTATTTT
.	TRBJ1-3	.	TRBV30	CAWGRASGNTIYF	TGTGCCTGGGGCAGGGCCTCTGGAAACACCATATATTTT
.	TRBJ1-5	.	TRBV5-1	CASSLGDTQPQHF	TGCGCCAGCAGCTTGGGCGATACTCAGCCCCAGCATTTT
.	TRBJ1-1	TRBD1	TRBV5-1	CASSLPGQGTEAFF	TGCGCCAGCAGCTTACCGGGACAGGGTACTGAAGCTTTCTTT